This is a list of T cell receptor beta chains from one sample in a study of molecular identifiers for immune sequencing clone quantification. Using its own MiXCR run on the PCR reads, TCRdb lists one record per CDR3 protein. The profile shows 490,000 or so distinct CDR3 sequences, 25% of them singletons. Sequencing was performed on naive CD8+ T cells from blood, with Jurkat cell RNA spiked in. The receptors come from a human donor in good health. Some libraries in this study had Jurkat cell RNA spiked in. Both conserved end residues are part of each CDR3. The D gene is left open where the match is weak. Clone size is shown for a subset of rows, as once, few, many or a class of expanded clone.

cdr3_nt: TGTGCCAGCAGCCAAGATCCCTCGATCGACGCTGAAGCTTTCTTT; cdr3_aa: CASSQDPSIDAEAFF; d_call: NA; clone_size: NA; v_call: TRBV4-2; j_call: TRBJ1-1; cdr3_length: 15
cdr3_nt: TGTGCCAGCAGTTTCCGAGGGGTGACAGAAGAGACCCAGTACTTC; cdr3_aa: CASSFRGVTEETQYF; d_call: NA; clone_size: many; v_call: TRBV28; j_call: TRBJ2-5; cdr3_length: 15
cdr3_nt: TGTGCCATCAGTGAAGGGGTTAGCTCCTACAATGAGCAGTTCTTC; cdr3_aa: CAISEGVSSYNEQFF; d_call: NA; clone_size: NA; v_call: TRBV10-3; j_call: TRBJ2-1; cdr3_length: 15
cdr3_nt: TGTGCCAGCACCCGACAGGGGCCGAGGATAGATACGCAGTATTTT; cdr3_aa: CASTRQGPRIDTQYF; d_call: TRBD1; clone_size: few; v_call: TRBV27; j_call: TRBJ2-3; cdr3_length: 15
cdr3_nt: TGTGCCGGTACCTGTGGGGGACTGAGCACAGATACGCAGTATTTT; cdr3_aa: CAGTCGGLSTDTQYF; d_call: NA; clone_size: few; v_call: TRBV9; j_call: TRBJ2-3; cdr3_length: 15
cdr3_nt: TGTGCCAGCAGCTTAGCAGGGGACGCAGCTTTCTTT; cdr3_aa: CASSLAGDAAFF; d_call: NA; clone_size: NA; v_call: TRBV7-9; j_call: TRBJ1-1; cdr3_length: 12
cdr3_nt: TGTGCCAGTAGTGTGAGCGACAGCCTTCCTTACAATGAGCAGTTCTTC; cdr3_aa: CASSVSDSLPYNEQFF; d_call: NA; clone_size: many; v_call: TRBV19; j_call: TRBJ2-1; cdr3_length: 16
cdr3_nt: TGTGCCAGCAGCCACGCGGATCGGGGAACCCAGTACTTC; cdr3_aa: CASSHADRGTQYF; d_call: NA; clone_size: many; v_call: TRBV7-9; j_call: TRBJ2-5; cdr3_length: 13
cdr3_nt: TGTGCCAGCAGCGGGGACAGGGCCATAGAGCAGTACTTC; cdr3_aa: CASSGDRAIEQYF; d_call: TRBD1; clone_size: NA; v_call: TRBV6-2/TRBV6-3; j_call: TRBJ2-7; cdr3_length: 13
cdr3_nt: TGTGCCAGCAGCTTTTCGGGGTCCTTACACTATGAGCAGTTCTTC; cdr3_aa: CASSFSGSLHYEQFF; d_call: NA; clone_size: NA; v_call: TRBV7-2; j_call: TRBJ2-1; cdr3_length: 15
cdr3_nt: TGTGCCAGCAGCCACGGCAGGGCTAGGAGCGAAAAACTGTTTTTT; cdr3_aa: CASSHGRARSEKLFF; d_call: NA; clone_size: many; v_call: TRBV7-9; j_call: TRBJ1-4; cdr3_length: 15
cdr3_nt: TGCAGCGTTTCTTCTATGGACCCGGCCCCTTATGGCTACACCTTC; cdr3_aa: CSVSSMDPAPYGYTF; d_call: NA; clone_size: NA; v_call: TRBV29-1; j_call: TRBJ1-2; cdr3_length: 15
cdr3_nt: TGTGCCAGCAGTTTTAGCTCGAACACTGAAGCTTTCTTT; cdr3_aa: CASSFSSNTEAFF; d_call: NA; clone_size: many; v_call: TRBV6-5; j_call: TRBJ1-1; cdr3_length: 13
cdr3_nt: TGTGCCAGTAGACCAGGGTACTCCTACGAGCAGTACTTC; cdr3_aa: CASRPGYSYEQYF; d_call: NA; clone_size: NA; v_call: TRBV27; j_call: TRBJ2-7; cdr3_length: 13
cdr3_nt: TGCGCCAGCTTGTCCGGGACCCCATTCACCGGGGAGCTGTTTTTT; cdr3_aa: CASLSGTPFTGELFF; d_call: NA; clone_size: few; v_call: TRBV10-2; j_call: TRBJ2-2; cdr3_length: 15
cdr3_nt: TGCAGTGCTAGAGAAGTGGGAGCGGGAGATACGCAGTATTTT; cdr3_aa: CSAREVGAGDTQYF; d_call: NA; clone_size: few; v_call: TRBV20-1; j_call: TRBJ2-3; cdr3_length: 14
cdr3_nt: TGTGCTGGGGGGCACTACGAGCAGTACTTC; cdr3_aa: CAGGHYEQYF; d_call: NA; clone_size: once; v_call: TRBV30; j_call: TRBJ2-7; cdr3_length: 10
cdr3_nt: TGTGCCAGCAGTTTAGAAGGTCACAGTACTGGAGCTTTCTTT; cdr3_aa: CASSLEGHSTGAFF; d_call: NA; clone_size: NA; v_call: TRBV12-3/TRBV12-4; j_call: TRBJ1-1; cdr3_length: 14
cdr3_nt: TGTGCCAGCAGTCTCCTTGGAGTCGCGGGAGATAGCGAGCAGTACTTC; cdr3_aa: CASSLLGVAGDSEQYF; d_call: TRBD2; clone_size: few; v_call: TRBV27; j_call: TRBJ2-7; cdr3_length: 16
cdr3_nt: TGCGCCAGCAGCCAAGATCGTGTCGGCCCCTACGAGCAGTACTTC; cdr3_aa: CASSQDRVGPYEQYF; d_call: NA; clone_size: NA; v_call: TRBV4-3; j_call: TRBJ2-7; cdr3_length: 15
cdr3_nt: TGTGCCAGCAACCCCGCATCCAGGGGAGATGAGCAGTTCTTC; cdr3_aa: CASNPASRGDEQFF; d_call: NA; clone_size: many; v_call: TRBV6-8; j_call: TRBJ2-1; cdr3_length: 14
cdr3_nt: TGTGCCAGCAGTTCGGGACAATTCAATGAGCAGTTCTTC; cdr3_aa: CASSSGQFNEQFF; d_call: NA; clone_size: NA; v_call: TRBV6-2/TRBV6-3; j_call: TRBJ2-1; cdr3_length: 13
cdr3_nt: TGTGCCAGCAGTGAAAAGTTAGATACGCAGTATTTT; cdr3_aa: CASSEKLDTQYF; d_call: NA; clone_size: NA; v_call: TRBV12-3/TRBV12-4; j_call: TRBJ2-3; cdr3_length: 12
cdr3_nt: TGCGCCAGCAGCTTGGAGTCTGGAATGATAGCCGGGGCCAACGTCCTGACTTTC; cdr3_aa: CASSLESGMIAGANVLTF; d_call: NA; clone_size: many; v_call: TRBV5-1; j_call: TRBJ2-6; cdr3_length: 18
cdr3_nt: TGTGCCGGATCTCCGGGGCCTTGGGGGGAGACCCAGTACTTC; cdr3_aa: CAGSPGPWGETQYF; d_call: NA; clone_size: NA; v_call: TRBV30; j_call: TRBJ2-5; cdr3_length: 14
cdr3_nt: TGTGCCAGTAGTATGAGGCTAGCGGACACAGATACGCAGTATTTT; cdr3_aa: CASSMRLADTDTQYF; d_call: TRBD2; clone_size: NA; v_call: TRBV19; j_call: TRBJ2-3; cdr3_length: 15
cdr3_nt: TGTGCCTGGTCCCCGGGGGTAGCCAAAAACATTCAGTACTTC; cdr3_aa: CAWSPGVAKNIQYF; d_call: NA; clone_size: many; v_call: TRBV30; j_call: TRBJ2-4; cdr3_length: 14
cdr3_nt: TGCGCCAGCAGTCATGGCCAGAACAATCAGCCCCAGCATTTT; cdr3_aa: CASSHGQNNQPQHF; d_call: NA; clone_size: many; v_call: TRBV23-1; j_call: TRBJ1-5; cdr3_length: 14
cdr3_nt: TGTGCCAGCAGTACTTGGTCAGCGGAGACCCAGTACTTC; cdr3_aa: CASSTWSAETQYF; d_call: NA; clone_size: few; v_call: TRBV7-9; j_call: TRBJ2-5; cdr3_length: 13
cdr3_nt: TGTGCCAGCAGACAGGGGCCTGGGTTAGAGCAGTACTTC; cdr3_aa: CASRQGPGLEQYF; d_call: TRBD1; clone_size: NA; v_call: TRBV2; j_call: TRBJ2-7; cdr3_length: 13